Below are 30 T cell receptor beta chains sequenced from a single sample in a study of early T cells in non-severe SARS-CoV-2 infection. TCRdb passed the 5' RACE reads through MiXCR, listing each CDR3 protein once. The sample includes fewer than 55,000 distinct CDR3 sequences, approximately 10% seen only once; the top ten take under 15%. Sequencing used whole blood. All receptors come from an adult who was a healthcare worker with PCR-confirmed SARS-CoV-2 infection or an uninfected control (not recorded which).

This clonotype was counted ten times or more. The chain couples TRBV6-2 or TRBV6-3 to TRBJ2-5; D gene ambiguous. Trimming stripped 2 bases from V and 3 bases from J, with 7 bases between. The CDR3 covers 13 residues. CDR1 MNHEY and CDR2 SVGEGT come from the germline V gene. The CDR3 region is CASSYAGKETQYF. DNA for the CDR3: TGTGCCAGCAGTTACGCCGGAAAAGAGACCCAGTACTTC.

V gene TRBV5-1 combines with J gene TRBJ2-2; the D call may be TRBD1 or TRBD2 (5 bases each). The germline CDR1 and CDR2 sequences are SGHRS and YFSETQ. CDR3 length: 15 amino acids. The ends were cut back, 6 bases at V and 3 bases at J, with 15 bases in the middle. CDR3 region: CASTEIGTHTGELFF. The DNA for the CDR3 is TGCGCCAGCACCGAAATAGGGACCCACACCGGGGAGCTGTTTTTT.

This clonotype was counted at least ten times. The V gene is TRBV11-1, the J gene TRBJ2-7; 7 positions match TRBD2. CDR1 and CDR2 from the germline V gene are SGHAT and FQDESV (reference sequence). V shed 3 bases, J shed 1 base, and the junction held 6 bases outside the gene matches. The CDR3 has 15 amino acids. The CDR3 DNA is TGTGCCAGCAGCTTGGGGCGGGGGTTATCCTACGAGCAGTACTTC. As protein: CASSLGRGLSYEQYF.

At least ten counts were recorded for this clonotype. This chain joins TRBV29-1 and TRBJ2-5; D call uncertain. Germline CDR1 SQVTM, CDR2 ANQGSEA. Trimming pared 6 bases from V and 4 bases from J, leaving 12 bases between. The CDR3 contains 12 residues. The CDR3 reads CSVRVLGETQYF. As DNA, the CDR3 is TGCAGCGTCCGGGTGCTTGGAGAGACCCAGTACTTC. The entire variable domain, with the rest obtained from reference TRBV29-1 and TRBJ2-5, is as follows: SAVISQKPSRDICQRGTSLTIQCQVDSQVTMMFWYRQQPGQSLTLIATANQGSEATYESGFVIDKFPISRPNLTFSTLTVSNMSPEDSSIYLCSVRVLGETQYFGPGTRLLVL.

Regarding this clonotype: Given a much more abundant clone one base away, this may be a read error. V and J are TRBV13 and TRBJ2-7; D is unclear. CDR3 length equals 12 residues. Between the trimmed V and J ends, which lost 8 bases and 5 bases, there was a span of 13 bases. Germline V gene lookup returns CDR1 PRHDT and CDR2 FYEKMQ (reference sequence). CDR3 sequence reads: CASSRGIHEQYF. The CDR3 nucleotides read TGTGCCAGCTCGCGAGGAATCCACGAGCAGTACTTC.

This clonotype has a handful of counts. This chain uses TRBV7-3 with TRBJ2-2; D remains unclear. The CDR3 is made up of 12 amino acids. Looked up from germline, CDR1 is SGHTA and CDR2 is FQGTGA. Deletions cut 5 bases from V and 6 bases from J, with 7 bases between. The CDR3 sequence is CASSRYAGELFF. Here the CDR3 DNA reads TGTGCCAGCAGCCGGTATGCCGGGGAGCTGTTTTTT.

In its sample, this clonotype was seen many times. This rearrangement joins TRBV9 to TRBJ1-6; TRBD1 agrees at 7 bases. Germline CDR1 reads SGDLS; CDR2 reads YYNGEE. V dropped 6 bases and J dropped 4; count of bases not matched to a gene: 7. This CDR3 region has 15 residues. For the CDR3, the DNA is TGTGCCAGCACTGCAGGACAGGCGTATAATTCACCCCTCCACTTT. It codes for CASTAGQAYNSPLHF.

This clonotype was picked up many times. The rearrangement links TRBV7-2 to TRBJ2-7; the match to TRBD2 covers 10 bases. V was pared by 1 base and J by 5 bases, with 11 bases of the junction left unmatched. The CDR3 has 17 amino acids. CDR1 and CDR2 from the germline V gene are SGHTA and FQGNSA. CDR3 coding DNA: TGTGCCAGCAGCTTAGACCCTAGCGGGAGATCCGAGCACGAGCAGTACTTC. Protein sequence: CASSLDPSGRSEHEQYF. Together with reference TRBV7-2 and TRBJ2-7, the CDR3 gives the full variable domain: GAGVSQSPSNKVTEKGKDVELRCDPISGHTALYWYRQSLGQGLEFLIYFQGNSAPDKSGLPSDRFSAERTGGSVSTLTIQRTQQEDSAVYLCASSLDPSGRSEHEQYFGPGTRLTVT.

The chain joins TRBV10-2 to TRBJ1-1; D remains unclear. The V end lost 6 bases, the J end lost 1 base, and 9 bases lay between the germline ends. The CDR3 is made up of 13 amino acids. CDR1 and CDR2 (germline): WSHSY, SAAADI. The CDR3 loop reads CASRKRPNTEAFF. The CDR3 bases are TGCGCCAGCAGGAAGCGACCGAACACTGAAGCTTTCTTT.

This clonotype was seen a handful of times. The chain carries TRBV5-1 and TRBJ2-7; D may match TRBD1 or TRBD2 (5 bases each). CDR3 length: 13 amino acids. Trimming took 3 bases from V and 2 from J, leaving 9 bases between them. Germline CDR1 SGHRS, CDR2 YFSETQ. CDR3 residues: CASSSRDAYEQYF. DNA of the CDR3: TGCGCCAGCAGCTCCCGGGACGCCTACGAGCAGTACTTC.

This clonotype was found many times. This chain links TRBV12-3 or TRBV12-4 with TRBJ2-5, with TRBD2 matching over 8 bases. The V gene end was trimmed by 3 bases and the J gene end by 5 bases; junction bases not matched to a gene: 5. This CDR3 has 14 residues. The CDR3 loop reads CASSFTGGPETQYF. In DNA form, the CDR3 reads TGTGCCAGCAGTTTTACGGGGGGGCCCGAGACCCAGTACTTC.

This clonotype was seen many times. The chain has TRBV12-3 or TRBV12-4 and TRBJ1-4; 8 nucleotides agree with TRBD1. The CDR3 extends over 14 amino acids. J lost 6 bases, V lost 7 bases, and 7 bases had no gene match. DNA for the CDR3: TGTGCCAGCACCACAGGGGGGAAGGATGAAAAACTGTTTTTT. Protein sequence: CASTTGGKDEKLFF.

The sample holds many counts of this clonotype. This chain uses TRBV5-4 with TRBJ1-1; D possibly corresponds to TRBD1 (5 bases). Germline assignment: CDR1 SGHNT and CDR2 YYREEE (reference sequence). The CDR3 loop spans 15 amino acids. Trimming took 0 bases from V and 1 from J, leaving 10 bases between them. The CDR3 coding sequence is TGTGCCAGCAGCTTGGAGGCGGGACGGAACACTGAAGCTTTCTTT. It yields the protein CASSLEAGRNTEAFF.

In this sample, this clonotype turned up many times. This rearrangement joins TRBV20-1 to TRBJ2-2; TRBD2 matches 9 bases. CDR3 length: 13 residues. Germline-derived CDR1 and CDR2 are DFQATT and SNEGSKA (reference sequence). The J segment lost 4 bases and the V segment lost 6 bases, leaving 3 bases of the junction unmatched. CDR3 sequence (DNA): TGCAGTGCCGGCGGGAGGGCCACCGGGGAGCTGTTTTTT. It specifies CSAGGRATGELFF.

This clonotype was counted ten times or more. V gene TRBV20-1 combines with J gene TRBJ2-5; 10 nucleotides agree with TRBD2. This CDR3 spans 15 amino acids. The V segment lost 6 bases and the J segment 2 bases; nucleotides outside the gene matches: 9. Germline assignment: CDR1 DFQATT and CDR2 SNEGSKA (reference sequence). The CDR3 nucleotides are TGCAGTGCCGCGGAGCGGGGGGGTCGTCAAGAGACCCAGTACTTC. Translating it yields CSAAERGGRQETQYF.

In its sample, this clonotype was seen many times. The V call is TRBV6-2 or TRBV6-3, the J call TRBJ2-2; maybe TRBD1 (6 bases). The CDR3 is 14 residues long. The germline V gene encodes CDR1 MNHEY and CDR2 SVGEGT. Trimming shortened V by 5 bases and J by 3 bases, and 10 bases separated the two germline ends. The CDR3 reads CASSGQIHTGELFF. The CDR3 DNA sequence: TGTGCCAGCAGTGGACAGATTCACACCGGGGAGCTGTTTTTT.

V gene TRBV6-5 combines with J gene TRBJ2-4, with D perhaps TRBD1 or TRBD2 (5 bases each). CDR1 and CDR2 from the germline V gene are MNHEY and SVGAGI. V lost 6 bases, J lost 12 bases, and 15 bases lay in between. The CDR3 sequence is 12 residues long. The CDR3 nucleotides read TGTGCCAGCAGGGGACCGTGGGGCCGTCAGTACTTC. Protein product: CASRGPWGRQYF.

At least ten counts were recorded for this clonotype. V usage is TRBV18 and J usage is TRBJ2-7; D is unclear. The ends were cut back, 5 bases at V and 3 bases at J, with 17 bases in the middle. Germline V gene data show CDR1 as KGHSH and CDR2 as LQKENI. The CDR3 contains 15 residues. CDR3 residues: CASSATLGKDYEQYF. Written as DNA, the CDR3 is TGTGCCAGCTCAGCTACGTTGGGGAAAGACTACGAGCAGTACTTC.

This clonotype was recorded many times. The V gene is TRBV7-2, the J gene TRBJ1-5; D ambiguous. The V gene lost 3 bases and the J gene lost 7 bases, with 13 bases spanning the gap. This CDR3 region has 14 residues. Germline lookup yields CDR1 SGHTA and CDR2 FQGNSA. CDR3 in DNA: TGTGCCAGCAGCTTCGACCAGTTCGGGCAGCCCCAGCATTTT. Its protein is CASSFDQFGQPQHF.

This chain connects TRBV6-5 to TRBJ2-4, with 8 bases fitting TRBD2. This CDR3 contains 15 residues. Germline V lookup: CDR1 MNHEY, CDR2 SVGAGI. With V trimmed by 5 bases and J by 5 bases, 8 bases remained unmatched. The CDR3 region has the DNA TGTGCCAGCAGTCAGATTAGCGGGGCCCAAAACATTCAGTACTTC. Protein product: CASSQISGAQNIQYF.

The J gene is TRBJ1-4, the V gene TRBV15; the D is unclear. V was trimmed by 5 bases and J by 5 bases, leaving 12 bases between them. Germline-derived CDR1 and CDR2 are LNHNV and YYDKDF (reference sequence). This CDR3 spans 14 amino acids. Written as DNA, the CDR3 is TGTGCCACCAGCCTGTCGGTACCAAATGAAAAACTGTTTTTT. This codes for CATSLSVPNEKLFF.

This clonotype was seen a few times. The CDR3, as DNA: TGCGCCAGCAGCCCCTCCCAGGAACCTAACTATGGCTACACCTTC. Translating gives CASSPSQEPNYGYTF. The chain recombines TRBV4-3 with TRBJ1-2; D unresolved. V was pared by 4 bases and J by 0 bases, with 12 bases between. The CDR3 contains 15 residues. The germline V gene has CDR1 LGHNA and CDR2 YSLEER.

Here the CDR3 reads CSAQAGFGYTF. The CDR3 nucleotides read TGCAGTGCTCAGGCAGGGTTTGGCTACACCTTC. The chain recombines TRBV20-1 with TRBJ1-2, with TRBD1 as a possible D gene (5 bases). The CDR3 is made up of 11 amino acids. Germline V lookup: CDR1 DFQATT, CDR2 SNEGSKA (reference sequence). Trimming took 5 bases from V and 7 from J, leaving 11 bases between them.

This clonotype appeared many times. The chain employs TRBV6-5 and TRBJ2-2; D assignment may be TRBD1 or TRBD2 (5 bases each). CDR3 size: 17 residues. Deletions cut 0 bases from V and 13 bases from J, with 24 bases between. In germline, CDR1 is MNHEY, CDR2 SVGAGI. CDR3 nucleotides: TGTGCCAGCAGTTACTCGGAATCATTTGGGGCCCGGGGTTTGCTGTTTTTT. Amino acids: CASSYSESFGARGLLFF.

The chain joins TRBV7-2 to TRBJ1-1; D unresolved. From germline, CDR1 is SGHTA and CDR2 FQGNSA. The CDR3 is 17 amino acids. V lost 0 bases and J lost 1, with 15 bases in between. The CDR3 DNA is TGTGCCAGCAGCTTAGCGCTTTCTCGACACTCGAACACTGAAGCTTTCTTT. Protein product: CASSLALSRHSNTEAFF.

Only a few counts were recorded for this clonotype. V is TRBV9 and J is TRBJ2-5; 11 positions match TRBD2. Trimming took 0 bases from V and 4 from J; bases not matched to a gene: 14. The CDR3 is made up of 19 amino acids. Germline V lookup: CDR1 SGDLS, CDR2 YYNGEE. The CDR3 DNA sequence: TGTGCCAGCAGCGTAGGAGCTAGCGGGGGGACCCTGATTGGAGAGACCCAGTACTTC. Translating gives CASSVGASGGTLIGETQYF.

This clonotype was seen only a few times. The chain recombines TRBV5-3 with TRBJ2-3, with D possibly called TRBD1 or TRBD2 (5 bases each). TRBV5-3 is classed as an ORF, of uncertain function. The CDR3 covers 12 residues. V was cut by 4 bases and J by 3 bases, with 6 bases left in between. The CDR3 region is CARSEGTDTQYF. CDR3 DNA: TGTGCCAGAAGCGAGGGGACAGATACGCAGTATTTT.

The chain recombines TRBV12-3 or TRBV12-4 with TRBJ2-5; D gene ambiguous. Trimming stripped 5 bases from V and 3 bases from J, with 7 bases between. CDR3 length equals 12 residues. The CDR3 here is CASSQTEETQYF. The CDR3, as DNA: TGTGCCAGCAGTCAGACCGAAGAGACCCAGTACTTC.

This clonotype has a count of ten or more. This sequence joins TRBV28 and TRBJ1-6; no clear D gene. This CDR3 spans 13 amino acids. The V end lost 7 bases, the J end lost 8 bases, and 12 bases lay between the germline ends. Germline loops: CDR1 MDHEN, CDR2 SYDVKM. The CDR3 sequence is CASIGLGDSPLHF. Written as DNA, the CDR3 is TGTGCCAGCATAGGCCTTGGGGATTCACCCCTCCACTTT.

This clonotype was recorded many times. The CDR3 sequence is CASSSSENYGYTF. For the CDR3, the DNA is TGTGCCAGCAGTTCATCAGAGAACTATGGCTACACCTTC. This chain joins TRBV6-2 or TRBV6-3 and TRBJ1-2; D gene unclear. Germline V gene data show CDR1 as MNHEY and CDR2 as SVGEGT. With 4 bases removed from V and 2 bases from J, the gap between germline ends came to 8 bases. This CDR3 is 13 amino acids long.